This record covers a single TCR beta chain. This specimen comes from a study of blood T cell repertoires in COVID-19. Per the original data handling: Reference gene primers were amplified, and this amplification served to estimate nucleated cell counts. Here immunoSEQ multiplex PCR was the method, and the copy in TCRdb shows in-frame clones only, minus some. The V and J calls and clone size were taken over from that table, and D and trimming were inferred from the DNA. The sample includes 150,000 to 160,000 clones, around 91% of them seen just once. The ends were cut back, 0 bases at V and 4 bases at J, with 10 bases in the middle. The CDR3 has 15 residues. The germline V gene has CDR1 LNHNV and CDR2 YYDKDF (reference sequence).

This chain connects TRBV15 to TRBJ2-1, with a weak D call TRBD2 (6 bases). This clonotype was sampled from a middle-aged woman with acute or convalescent COVID-19. The sample comprised peripheral blood. The chain's CDR3 is CATSRDAGRYNEQFF. In DNA, the CDR3 is TGTGCCACCAGCAGAGATGCGGGGCGTTACAATGAGCAGTTCTTC.